This T cell receptor beta chain comes out of a study of shared clonotypes between healthy human individuals. The CDR3 covers 13 residues. Germline V CDR1 and CDR2: SGHNT, YYREEE (reference sequence). Trimming pared 0 bases from V and 11 bases from J, leaving 14 bases between. Naive CD8 populations comprised CD45RO-negative cells positively selected for CCR7, excluding terminally differentiated effector memory CD45RA+ cells. Clones were read by immunoSEQ multiplex PCR, and TCRdb kept only the in-frame ones, dropping some. In the table there are millions of clones, around 93% of which are singletons. The specimen was naive CD8+ T cells from PBMCs. The source is a man between 18 and 35 years old in good health. Some clones in this sample may be carry-over from other donors' samples. V gene TRBV5-4 combines with J gene TRBJ1-1, with D perhaps TRBD1 (6 bases). This CDR3 reads CASSLGQGRGAFF. DNA for the CDR3: TGTGCCAGCAGCTTGGGGCAGGGGCGAGGGGCTTTCTTT.